The present T cell receptor (beta chain) was sequenced within a study of shared clonotypes between healthy human individuals. Study-level points and caveats: Measured sharing among donors was expected to vary with sequencing depth. Approximately 5% of naive CD4 clonotypes were shared across several donors. Rarefaction demonstrated incomplete sorted-subset sequencing despite large depth.

Assay execution proceeded at the deep level. Repertoires were generated with immunoSEQ multiplex PCR, while TCRdb's copy carries only in-frame clones and drops some. In the table there are some 1,400,000 clones, approximately 96% of which are singletons. The CDR3 has 11 amino acids. The germline V gene encodes CDR1 SGHTS and CDR2 YDEGEE. The V and J ends lost 9 bases and 6 bases respectively, with 12 bases between them. With respect to this clone: Antigen: not known.

The clonotype comes from a man aged 30 to 39 in good health. This chain uses TRBV5-8 with TRBJ1-1; D unclear. The sequencing sample was made of naive CD4+ T cells sorted from blood. Subset specified: CD45RA+ positively selected. The CDR3 is CATEEEAEAFF. The CDR3, as DNA: TGTGCCACCGAGGAGGAGGCTGAAGCTTTCTTT.